This is a list of T cell receptor beta chains from one sample in a study of T cells in Graves' hyperthyroidism and ophthalmopathy. TCRdb used MiXCR to reprocess the multiplex PCR reads, holding one entry per CDR3 protein. The sample lists more than 650,000 distinct CDR3 sequences, 14% occurring once. Sequencing was performed on blood. All receptors come from a woman under 30 with Graves' hyperthyroidism. CDR3s include the opening cysteine and the closing phenylalanine or tryptophan. The D gene is left open where the match is weak. Rows give clone size only sometimes, using once, few, many, or a class for an expanded clone.

J gene | D gene | V gene | clone size | CDR3 DNA | CDR3 protein
TRBJ2-5 | TRBD2 | TRBV7-7 | many | TGTGCCAGCAGCCTTTTTAGCGGGAGAGGGAAAGAGACCCAGTACTTC | CASSLFSGRGKETQYF
TRBJ2-2 | NA | TRBV4-1 | NA | TGCGCCAGCAGCCAAGACCGGGAGCTGTTTTTT | CASSQDRELFF
TRBJ1-6 | NA | TRBV7-2 | many | TGTGCCAGCAGCTTATACAAGGTTTCACCCCTCCACTTT | CASSLYKVSPLHF
TRBJ1-2 | TRBD1 | TRBV7-3 | few | TGTGCCAGCAGCCCCGCGGGACAGGGGGCCTATGGCTACACCTTC | CASSPAGQGAYGYTF
TRBJ2-7 | NA | TRBV24-1 | many | TGTGCCACCAGTGATGCCCAGGTGAACTCCTACGAGCAGTACTTC | CATSDAQVNSYEQYF
TRBJ2-3 | NA | TRBV4-1 | few | TGCGCCAGCAGCCAATCTCGCGGGTACCCCGAAGATACGCAGTATTTT | CASSQSRGYPEDTQYF
TRBJ1-6 | TRBD1 | TRBV28 | many | TGTGCCAGCAGTTCCTCCGGGACAGGTGATTCACCCCTCCACTTT | CASSSSGTGDSPLHF
TRBJ2-3 | TRBD1 | TRBV13 | NA | TGTGCCAGCAGCTTACGATGGGACAGATACACAGATACGCAGTATTTT | CASSLRWDRYTDTQYF
TRBJ2-2 | TRBD1 | TRBV10-3 | few | TGTGCCATCAGTGAGTGGGGGACAGAGAACACCGGGGAGCTGTTTTTT | CAISEWGTENTGELFF
TRBJ2-1 | TRBD2 | TRBV7-9 | many | TGTGCCAGCAGCTTAGGTCTAGCGGGAGTTGAGGTGCGCTACAATGAGCAGTTCTTC | CASSLGLAGVEVRYNEQFF
TRBJ1-5 | NA | TRBV12-3/TRBV12-4 | many | TGTGCCAGCAGCCGAAGGTCTGTGGGTAGCAATCAGCCCCAGCATTTT | CASSRRSVGSNQPQHF
TRBJ2-2 | NA | TRBV5-5 | NA | TGTGCCAGCAGTCGCGAGTGGGCCGGGGAGCTGTTTTTT | CASSREWAGELFF
TRBJ1-2 | NA | TRBV27 | many | TGTGCCAGCAGTCGGTATCCGGGACAAACCTATGGCTACACCTTC | CASSRYPGQTYGYTF
TRBJ2-5 | TRBD1 | TRBV7-9 | many | TGTGCCAGCAGGCCCCCCATGACAGGGGAGGAGACCCAGTACTTC | CASRPPMTGEETQYF
TRBJ2-1 | TRBD2 | TRBV29-1 | many | TGCAGCGTTGAACTAGCGGGGTACAATGAGCAGTTCTTC | CSVELAGYNEQFF
TRBJ1-6 | NA | TRBV12-3/TRBV12-4 | many | TGTGCCAGCAGTTCCCCCGACCCCCTCCACTTT | CASSSPDPLHF
TRBJ2-3 | TRBD2 | TRBV5-5 | many | TGTGCCAGCAGCTTAAAAATCTGGAGCGGGGGCACAGATACGCAGTATTTT | CASSLKIWSGGTDTQYF
TRBJ2-1 | NA | TRBV18 | many | TGTGCCAGCTCACCAGTACTCGTCAATGAGCAGTTCTTC | CASSPVLVNEQFF
TRBJ1-2 | NA | TRBV6-5 | NA | TGTGCCAGCAGTTACCGGGGCAAGGGAAGCTATGGCTACACCTTC | CASSYRGKGSYGYTF